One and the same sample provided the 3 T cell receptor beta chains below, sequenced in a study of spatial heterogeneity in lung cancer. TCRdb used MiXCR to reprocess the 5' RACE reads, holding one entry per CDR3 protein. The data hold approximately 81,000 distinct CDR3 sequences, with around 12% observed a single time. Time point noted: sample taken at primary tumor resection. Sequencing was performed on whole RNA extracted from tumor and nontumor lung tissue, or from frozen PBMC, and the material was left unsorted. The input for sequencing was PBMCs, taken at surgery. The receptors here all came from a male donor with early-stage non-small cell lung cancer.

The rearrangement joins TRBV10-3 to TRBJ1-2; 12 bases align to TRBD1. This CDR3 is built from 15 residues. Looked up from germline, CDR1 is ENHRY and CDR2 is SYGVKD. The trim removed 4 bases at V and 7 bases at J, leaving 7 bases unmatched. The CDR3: CAISGRDRGQSGYTF. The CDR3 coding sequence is TGTGCCATCAGTGGCCGGGACAGGGGGCAATCTGGCTACACCTTC.

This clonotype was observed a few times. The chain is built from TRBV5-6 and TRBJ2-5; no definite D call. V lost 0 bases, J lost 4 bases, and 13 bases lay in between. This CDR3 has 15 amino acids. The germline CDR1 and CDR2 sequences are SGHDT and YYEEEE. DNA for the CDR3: TGTGCCAGCAGCTTGGTGCTTACGAATGGAGAGACCCAGTACTTC. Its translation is CASSLVLTNGETQYF. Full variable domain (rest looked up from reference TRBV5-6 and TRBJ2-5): DAGVTQSPTHLIKTRGQQVTLRCSPKSGHDTVSWYQQALGQGPQFIFQYYEEEERQRGNFPDRFSGHQFPNYSSELNVNALLLGDSALYLCASSLVLTNGETQYFGPGTRLLVL.

The CDR3 DNA follows: TGTGCCAGCAGCTTTGACATGAGCTCCTACGAGCAGTACTTC. Translating it yields CASSFDMSSYEQYF. The V call is TRBV5-4, the J call TRBJ2-7; D is unresolved. Between the trimmed V and J ends, which lost 2 bases and 0 bases, there was a span of 9 bases. The CDR3 spans 14 residues. Germline V gives CDR1 SGHNT, CDR2 YYREEE (reference sequence).